Reported below is one T cell receptor beta chain. Its matching antigen is unknown. With the read ending 3 residues before the CDR3 end, the germline J gene is used to fill in that end. The sample is drawn from a study of T cells in women clearing cervical HPV infection. On the study more broadly: Women with histologically confirmed HPV16-related CIN3 or worse, 2 with invasive cancer, served as cases. Study-wide findings and caveats: CIN3+ cases had significantly higher TCR repertoire richness than controls, but evenness did not differ. TRBV6-7 abundance was lower in cases than controls (around 0.1% versus 0.15%).

V was pared by 4 bases and J by 4 bases, with 2 bases of the junction left unmatched. CDR1 is WNHNN, CDR2 SYGVQD, per germline (reference sequence). This CDR3 spans 14 amino acids. TCRdb's table, derived via immunoSEQ multiplex PCR, lists solely in-frame clones and lacks some. The table gives approximately 18,000 clones; the top ten clones make up about 10% of it. Each participant carried one incident cervical HPV16 infection only. The receptor was isolated from a woman between 18 and 70 years old with a cervical HPV16 infection that either progressed to CIN3+ or cleared (not recorded which). Sequencing was done on a sample of blood buffy coat. The chain combines TRBV10-1 with TRBJ1-1; 11 nucleotides line up with TRBD1. Partial CDR3 DNA: TGCGCCAGCAGTGGGACAGGGGGCATCACTGAA. It specifies CASSGTGGITE. The entire CDR3 sequence reads CASSGTGGITEAFF.